The table lists the clone carrying this T cell receptor (beta chain) with a count of one. The antigen remains undetermined. V was pared by 0 bases and J by 4 bases, with 10 bases between. Germline CDR1 MNHEY, CDR2 SVGAGI. This CDR3 is 15 amino acids long. This sample was taken from a study of STAT5B mutations in CD4+ large granular lymphocyte leukemia. Study-level points and caveats: CD4-sorted patient repertoires seemed more clonal than healthy CD4+ repertoires. About 24% of private leukemic clonotypes occurred rarely in other patients' non-leukemic repertoires. TRBV06-family usage was enriched in top patient clones (8/27) versus controls (2/35).

Libraries were prepared by immunoSEQ multiplex PCR; TCRdb keeps only in-frame clonotypes and omits some of them. Of about 30,000 clones in the sample, around 80% are singletons; the top ten hold 2.1%. The J gene is TRBJ1-3, the V gene TRBV6-5, with unresolved D. Sequencing input: CD4+ T cells from blood buffy coats. This TCR was recovered from a human donor in good health. The chain's CDR3 is CASSYSYQDGNTIYF. CDR3 nucleotides: TGTGCCAGCAGTTACTCGTACCAAGACGGAAACACCATATATTTT.